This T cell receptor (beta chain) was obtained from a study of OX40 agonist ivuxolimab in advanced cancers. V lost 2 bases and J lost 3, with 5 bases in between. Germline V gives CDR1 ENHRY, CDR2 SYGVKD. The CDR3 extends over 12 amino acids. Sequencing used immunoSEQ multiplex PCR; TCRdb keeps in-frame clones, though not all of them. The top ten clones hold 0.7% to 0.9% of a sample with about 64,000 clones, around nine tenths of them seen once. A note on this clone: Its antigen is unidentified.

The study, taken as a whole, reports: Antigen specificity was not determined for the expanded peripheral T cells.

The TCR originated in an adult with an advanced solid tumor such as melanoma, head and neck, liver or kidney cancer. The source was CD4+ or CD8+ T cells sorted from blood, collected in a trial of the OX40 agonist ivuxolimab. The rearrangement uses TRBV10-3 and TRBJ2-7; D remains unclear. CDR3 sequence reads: CAISENSYEQYF. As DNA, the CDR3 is TGTGCCATCAGTGAGAATAGCTACGAGCAGTACTTC.